Listed below are T cell receptor beta chains from one sample, sequenced in a study of identical twins. Using its own MiXCR run on the 5' RACE reads, TCRdb lists one record per CDR3 protein. The table shows 1.5 million or so distinct CDR3 sequences, with under 35% occurring only once. The sample was cord blood. The receptors were sampled from a newborn girl in good health. Each CDR3 is given with its conserved first and last residue. The order of the fields is CDR3 length, clone size, V gene, CDR3 protein. A row's size may be missing; if present it is once, few, many or a size class.

14 many TRBV12-3/TRBV12-4 CASSPTGRNYGYTF
16 - TRBV9 CASSVATGGPDYGYTF
17 - TRBV2 CASSQTSGGPVTDTQYF
14 many TRBV29-1 CSVVGGGSYNEQFF
16 - TRBV16 CAGSQSSRDGYNEQFF
16 - TRBV5-1 CASSLGFGSIQETQYF
17 - TRBV5-5 CASSLAAVVKGTDTQYF
16 many TRBV5-1 CASSLGATLAKNIQYF
13 few TRBV25-1 CASSPGRGNEQYF
15 few TRBV20-1 CSARRMGLLYNEQFF
15 - TRBV6-1 CASKLLVWNTGELFF
16 - TRBV20-1 CSARGSSGEFTDTQYF
14 few TRBV20-1 CSSDGGLAGNEQFF
15 - TRBV12-3/TRBV12-4 CASTAGQGGDYGYTF
15 few TRBV7-2 CASSLVGFPNEKLFF
15 - TRBV3-1 CASSHGLSSSGELFF
14 - TRBV10-3 CAISGTRGDTEAFF
15 few TRBV20-1 CSALTRRPGANVLTF
16 - TRBV7-2 CASSTRKWDTYNEQYF
15 - TRBV27 CASRRSGGASYGYTF
15 - TRBV5-1 CASSWGQGAGYGYTF
15 - TRBV4-2 CASSQRGLAGNIQYF
12 few TRBV20-1 CSANQGPYGYTF
15 - TRBV20-1 CSARELAEGRHTQYF
12 - TRBV10-3 CAISRQDGDQYF
15 - TRBV20-1 CSARDSGSPVYEQYF
12 few TRBV20-1 CSATTGGTEAFF
12 few TRBV7-2 CASGRGRDEQYF
16 few TRBV4-2 CASSQEVLGRWEKLFF
14 many TRBV28 CASSSRTGLYGYTF
16 - TRBV3-1 CASSQDAGALTGELFF
14 - TRBV20-1 CSAREARGRSPLHF
11 few TRBV10-3 CAIISQDREYF
17 few TRBV20-1 CSALEWGGVPSNYGYTF
13 - TRBV7-2 CASSLIWESEQYF
13 - TRBV27 CASMGQGGTEAFF
11 - TRBV29-1 CSVEGARAQYF
12 few TRBV28 CASTRRVDEQYF
19 - TRBV4-2 CASSQEVGTSGTHSDTQYF
14 few TRBV2 CASSDQGRYEKLFF
14 - TRBV5-1 CASSLSPEPDTQYF
15 - TRBV25-1 CASSEAGGRTGELFF
13 few TRBV29-1 CSALGPGGYEQYF
13 few TRBV20-1 CSVLAGFTDTQYF
15 - TRBV28 CASSTVLPRNTEAFF
16 few TRBV27 CASSFRRASVQETQYF
13 few TRBV27 CASSSEGRASYTF
16 - TRBV6-1 CASSEIRVTGSYGYTF
15 - TRBV7-2 CASSFSVGGTDTQYF
13 - TRBV29-1 CSVVSPSNYGYTF
14 few TRBV11-2 CASSSHSGKYEQYF
15 - TRBV25-1 CASSEFGQGATEAFF
16 - TRBV2 CASSDGGSGPTYEQYF
15 - TRBV6-6 CASNGLAGPYNEQYF
17 - TRBV2 CASSETRVTSEANVLTF
14 - TRBV6-5 CASSLEHWGTEAFF